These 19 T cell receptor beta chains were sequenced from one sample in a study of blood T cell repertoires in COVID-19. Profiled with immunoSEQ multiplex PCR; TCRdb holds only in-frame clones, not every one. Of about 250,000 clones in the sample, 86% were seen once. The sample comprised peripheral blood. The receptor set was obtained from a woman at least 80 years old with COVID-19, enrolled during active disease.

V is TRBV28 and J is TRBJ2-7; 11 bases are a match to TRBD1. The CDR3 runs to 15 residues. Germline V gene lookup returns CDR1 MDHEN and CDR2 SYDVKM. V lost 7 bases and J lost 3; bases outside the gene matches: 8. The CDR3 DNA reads TGTGCCAGCACCCTCGGGACAGGGGGGTTCTACGAGCAGTACTTC. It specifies CASTLGTGGFYEQYF.

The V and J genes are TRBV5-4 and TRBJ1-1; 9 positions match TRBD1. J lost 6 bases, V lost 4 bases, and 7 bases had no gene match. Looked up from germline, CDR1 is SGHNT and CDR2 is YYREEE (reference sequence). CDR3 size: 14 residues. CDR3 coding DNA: TGTGCCAGCAGCCACCGGGGACAGGGAGCTGAAGCTTTCTTT. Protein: CASSHRGQGAEAFF. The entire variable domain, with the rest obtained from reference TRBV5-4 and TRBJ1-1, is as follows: ETGVTQSPTHLIKTRGQQVTLRCSSQSGHNTVSWYQQALGQGPQFIFQYYREEENGRGNFPPRFSGLQFPNYSSELNVNALELDDSALYLCASSHRGQGAEAFFGQGTRLTVV.

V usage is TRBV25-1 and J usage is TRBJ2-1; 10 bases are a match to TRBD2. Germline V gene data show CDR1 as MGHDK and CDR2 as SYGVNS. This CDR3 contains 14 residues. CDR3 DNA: TGTGCTATTAGCGGGGGGTCCTCCTACAATGAGCAGTTCTTC. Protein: CAISGGSSYNEQFF.

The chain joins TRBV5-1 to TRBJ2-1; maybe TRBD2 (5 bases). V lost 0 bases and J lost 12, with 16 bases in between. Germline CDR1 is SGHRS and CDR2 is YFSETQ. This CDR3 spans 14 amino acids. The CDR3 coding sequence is TGCGCCAGCAGCTTGGGGGTAGTGGGAGAGGGGCAGTTCTTC. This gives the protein CASSLGVVGEGQFF.

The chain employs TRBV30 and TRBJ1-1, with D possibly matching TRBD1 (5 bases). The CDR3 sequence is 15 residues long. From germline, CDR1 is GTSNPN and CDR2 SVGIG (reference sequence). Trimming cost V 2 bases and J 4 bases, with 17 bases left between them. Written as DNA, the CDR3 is TGTGCCTGGAGTCCACGGGGGAAGGTCGGCACTGAAGCTTTCTTT. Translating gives CAWSPRGKVGTEAFF.

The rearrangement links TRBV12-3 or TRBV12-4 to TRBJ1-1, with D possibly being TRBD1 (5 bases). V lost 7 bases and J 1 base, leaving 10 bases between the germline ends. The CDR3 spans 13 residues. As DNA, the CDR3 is TGTGCCAGCAAGGGGTTGGGGAACACTGAAGCTTTCTTT. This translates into CASKGLGNTEAFF.

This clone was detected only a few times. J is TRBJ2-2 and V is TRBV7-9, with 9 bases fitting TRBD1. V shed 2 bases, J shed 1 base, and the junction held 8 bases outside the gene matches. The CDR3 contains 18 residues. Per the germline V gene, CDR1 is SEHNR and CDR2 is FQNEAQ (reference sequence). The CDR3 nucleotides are TGTGCCAGCAGCTTATGGATTTGGGACAGGGTGAACACCGGGGAGCTGTTTTTT. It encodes CASSLWIWDRVNTGELFF. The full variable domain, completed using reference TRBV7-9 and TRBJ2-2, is DTGVSQNPRHKITKRGQNVTFRCDPISEHNRLYWYRQTLGQGPEFLTYFQNEAQLEKSRLLSDRFSAERPKGSFSTLEIQRTEQGDSAMYLCASSLWIWDRVNTGELFFGEGSRLTVL.

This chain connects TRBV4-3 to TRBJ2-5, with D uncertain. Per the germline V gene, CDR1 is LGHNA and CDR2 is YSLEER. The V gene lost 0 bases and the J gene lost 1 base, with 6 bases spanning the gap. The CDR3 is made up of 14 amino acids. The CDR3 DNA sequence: TGCGCCAGCAGCCAAGAGCGCGGCCAAGAGACCCAGTACTTC. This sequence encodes CASSQERGQETQYF.

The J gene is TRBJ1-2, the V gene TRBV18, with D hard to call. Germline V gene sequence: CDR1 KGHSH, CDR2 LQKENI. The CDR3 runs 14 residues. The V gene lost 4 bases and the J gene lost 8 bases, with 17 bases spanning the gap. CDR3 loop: CASSQSPLVSGYTF. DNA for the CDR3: TGTGCCAGCTCACAAAGCCCCCTAGTATCCGGCTACACCTTC. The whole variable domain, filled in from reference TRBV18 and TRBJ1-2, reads NAGVMQNPRHLVRRRGQEARLRCSPMKGHSHVYWYRQLPEEGLKFMVYLQKENIIDESGMPKERFSAEFPKEGPSILRIQQVVRGDSAAYFCASSQSPLVSGYTFGSGTRLTVV.

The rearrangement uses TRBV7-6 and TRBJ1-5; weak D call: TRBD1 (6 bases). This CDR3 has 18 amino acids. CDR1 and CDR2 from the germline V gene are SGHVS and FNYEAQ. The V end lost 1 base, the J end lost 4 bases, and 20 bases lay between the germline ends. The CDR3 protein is CASSLGDQGLGWNQPQHF. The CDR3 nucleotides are TGTGCCAGCAGCTTAGGAGATCAGGGGCTAGGTTGGAATCAGCCCCAGCATTTT.

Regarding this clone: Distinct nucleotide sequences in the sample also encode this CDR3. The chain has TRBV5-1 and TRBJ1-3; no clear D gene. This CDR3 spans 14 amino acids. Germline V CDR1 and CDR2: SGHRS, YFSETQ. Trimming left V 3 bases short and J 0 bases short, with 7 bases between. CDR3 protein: CASSSGGSGNTIYF. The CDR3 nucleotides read TGCGCCAGCAGCTCGGGTGGCTCTGGAAACACCATATATTTT.

The DNA of the CDR3 is TGTGCCAGCAACCCCCCTGGCCAGACAAGTTCTAGCAATCAGCCCCAGCATTTT. Encoded protein: CASNPPGQTSSSNQPQHF. This chain uses TRBV28 with TRBJ1-5; D unclear. Germline V gives CDR1 MDHEN, CDR2 SYDVKM. V was pared by 7 bases and J by 0 bases, with 22 bases between. CDR3 length: 18 amino acids.

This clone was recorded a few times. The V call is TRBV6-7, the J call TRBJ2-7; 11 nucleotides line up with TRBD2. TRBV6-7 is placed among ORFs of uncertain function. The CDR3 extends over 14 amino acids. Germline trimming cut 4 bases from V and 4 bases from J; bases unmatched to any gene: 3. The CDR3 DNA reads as TGTGCCAGCAGTTTAGCGGGGGGGCTTTACGAGCAGTACTTC. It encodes CASSLAGGLYEQYF.

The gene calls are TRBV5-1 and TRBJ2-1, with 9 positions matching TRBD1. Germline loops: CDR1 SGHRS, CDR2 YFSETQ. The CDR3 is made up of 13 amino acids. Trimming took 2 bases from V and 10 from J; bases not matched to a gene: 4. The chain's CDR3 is CASSLQGAWEQFF. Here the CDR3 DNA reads TGCGCCAGCAGCTTACAGGGGGCTTGGGAGCAGTTCTTC.

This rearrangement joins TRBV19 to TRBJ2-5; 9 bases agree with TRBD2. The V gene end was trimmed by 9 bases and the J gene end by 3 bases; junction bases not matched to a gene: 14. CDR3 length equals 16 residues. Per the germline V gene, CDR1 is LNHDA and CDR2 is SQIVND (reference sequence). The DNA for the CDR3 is TGTGCCAGCTCCCCTCCGGGGCTAGCGGGAAAAGAGACCCAGTACTTC. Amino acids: CASSPPGLAGKETQYF.

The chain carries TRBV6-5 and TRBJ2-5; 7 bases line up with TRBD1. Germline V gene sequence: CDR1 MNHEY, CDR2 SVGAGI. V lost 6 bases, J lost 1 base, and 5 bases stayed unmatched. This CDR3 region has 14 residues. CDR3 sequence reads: CASRETGPQETQYF. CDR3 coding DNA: TGTGCCAGCAGGGAGACAGGGCCCCAAGAGACCCAGTACTTC.

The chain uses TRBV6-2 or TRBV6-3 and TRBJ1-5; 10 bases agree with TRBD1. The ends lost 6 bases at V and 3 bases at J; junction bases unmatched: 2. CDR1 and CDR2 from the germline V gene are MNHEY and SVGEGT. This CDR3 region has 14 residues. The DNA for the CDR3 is TGTGCCAGCAGCGGGACAGGGGTCAATCAGCCCCAGCATTTT. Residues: CASSGTGVNQPQHF.

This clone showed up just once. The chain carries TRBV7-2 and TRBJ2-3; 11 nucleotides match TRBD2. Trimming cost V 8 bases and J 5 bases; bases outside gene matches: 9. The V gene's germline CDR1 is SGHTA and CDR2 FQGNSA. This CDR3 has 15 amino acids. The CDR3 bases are TGTGCCAGCTTAGCGGGGGGGCCACAAATAGATACGCAGTATTTT. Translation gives CASLAGGPQIDTQYF.

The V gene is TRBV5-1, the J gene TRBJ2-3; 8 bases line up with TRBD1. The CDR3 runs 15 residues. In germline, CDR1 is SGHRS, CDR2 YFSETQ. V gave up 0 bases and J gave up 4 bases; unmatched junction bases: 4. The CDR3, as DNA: TGCGCCAGCAGCTTGGAGGGGGGACAGGCAGATACGCAGTATTTT. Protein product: CASSLEGGQADTQYF. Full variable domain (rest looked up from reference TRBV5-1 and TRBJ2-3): KAGVTQTPRYLIKTRGQQVTLSCSPISGHRSVSWYQQTPGQGLQFLFEYFSETQRNKGNFPGRFSGRQFSNSRSEMNVSTLELGDSALYLCASSLEGGQADTQYFGPGTRLTVL.